One sample yielded the 24 T cell receptor beta chains listed below, sequenced in a study of CD8+ T cells in alopecia areata. Indicated treatment: oral pan-JAK inhibitor, 5-10 mg twice daily. Extracted from the samples, RNA was reverse transcribed into cDNA to serve as the sequencing template. Clones were sequenced by immunoSEQ multiplex PCR, and TCRdb holds only the in-frame ones, with some missing. The sample carries around 150,000 clones, 80% to 90% recorded once. The starting material was CD8+ T cells sorted from blood, obtained at week 4, from a patient treated with tofacitinib. The receptor source for this set is a human donor with alopecia areata.

The rearrangement uses TRBV23-1 and TRBJ2-7; D is perhaps TRBD1 or TRBD2 (5 bases each). TRBV23-1 is sorted into the ORF group, with uncertain function. Trimming took off 4 bases at V and 6 bases at J, with 16 bases between the two ends. This CDR3 is built from 14 residues. The CDR3 DNA sequence: TGCGCCAGCAGTCCGGGGCAGCGGCGCATCGAGCAGTACTTC. It yields the protein CASSPGQRRIEQYF.

V is TRBV30 and J is TRBJ2-1, with TRBD1 identical over 10 bases. The junction had 2 bases not matched to a gene; V was cut back by 2 bases and J by 7 bases. CDR1 GTSNPN and CDR2 SVGIG come from the germline V gene (reference sequence). This CDR3 is 13 amino acids long. CDR3 protein: CAWSPGQGNEQFF. The DNA for the CDR3 is TGTGCCTGGAGTCCGGGACAGGGGAATGAGCAGTTCTTC.

The chain uses TRBV4-1 and TRBJ2-7, with D possibly matching TRBD1 (5 bases). This CDR3 spans 13 amino acids. CDR1 is MGHRA and CDR2 is YSYEKL in the germline V gene. Trimming removed 3 bases at V and 1 base at J, with 7 bases between. The CDR3 nucleotides read TGCGCCAGCAGCCATCAGGGATCCTACGAGCAGTACTTC. It translates to CASSHQGSYEQYF.

V gene TRBV27 combines with J gene TRBJ2-7; D uncertain. The CDR3 totals 14 residues. V lost 3 bases and J 5 bases, leaving 14 bases between the germline ends. CDR1 is MNHEY, CDR2 SMNVEV, per germline (reference sequence). CDR3 DNA sequence: TGTGCCAGCAGTTTTTGGTCTACCGGCAACGAGCAGTACTTC. Its translation is CASSFWSTGNEQYF.

As DNA, the CDR3 is TGTGCCAGCAGCCACCGACGGGATTGGGCTTTCTTT. Encoded protein: CASSHRRDWAFF. The chain employs TRBV11-2 and TRBJ1-1; no clear D. This CDR3 contains 12 residues. Trimming stripped 5 bases from V and 11 bases from J, with 15 bases between. Germline V lookup: CDR1 SGHAT, CDR2 FQNNGV.

The chain carries TRBV5-6 and TRBJ1-2; D not resolved. This CDR3 comprises 16 residues. From germline, CDR1 is SGHDT and CDR2 YYEEEE. V lost 0 bases, J lost 4 bases, and 16 bases lay in between. The CDR3 coding sequence is TGTGCCAGCAGCTTGGCCGGCTCACCAACCGTCTATGGCTACACCTTC. It encodes CASSLAGSPTVYGYTF.

The chain uses TRBV29-1 and TRBJ2-7; 10 bases are a match to TRBD1. The CDR3 runs 15 residues. The J segment lost 0 bases and the V segment lost 1 base, leaving 3 bases of the junction unmatched. The germline gives CDR1 SQVTM, CDR2 ANQGSEA. The DNA for the CDR3 is TGCAGCGTTGAAGGGGGGACAGGGGCCTCCTACGAGCAGTACTTC. It translates to CSVEGGTGASYEQYF.

The V call is TRBV4-3, the J call TRBJ2-3; 9 bases map to TRBD2. The CDR3 contains 18 residues. The germline V gene has CDR1 LGHNA and CDR2 YSLEER. V shed 0 bases and J 6 bases; nucleotides not matched to a gene: 13. The CDR3: CASSQDRASSGVSDTQYF. The CDR3 coding sequence is TGCGCCAGCAGCCAAGATCGGGCCTCTAGCGGGGTGTCGGATACGCAGTATTTT.

The chain uses TRBV7-8 and TRBJ2-3, with D possibly matching TRBD2 (5 bases). V lost 4 bases, J lost 1 base, and 18 bases lay in between. This CDR3 comprises 17 residues. Looked up from germline, CDR1 is SGHVS and CDR2 is FQNEAQ. The CDR3 loop is CASSSPRTWVGTDTQYF. As DNA, the CDR3 is TGTGCCAGCAGCTCGCCGAGGACTTGGGTAGGCACAGATACGCAGTATTTT.

This clone was found a few times. The chain recombines TRBV7-9 with TRBJ2-5; maybe TRBD2 (5 bases). Germline assignment: CDR1 SEHNR and CDR2 FQNEAQ (reference sequence). The CDR3 is 14 amino acids. V was clipped by 2 bases and J by 0 bases, with 7 bases between them. The CDR3 nucleotides are TGTGCCAGCAGCTTATTCGGGGACCAAGAGACCCAGTACTTC. Its protein is CASSLFGDQETQYF.

This clone was seen once. The J gene is TRBJ2-3, the V gene TRBV7-6; TRBD2 agrees at 10 bases. V dropped 5 bases and J dropped 2; count of bases not matched to a gene: 10. The germline V gene encodes CDR1 SGHVS and CDR2 FNYEAQ. The CDR3 runs to 17 residues. The CDR3 protein is CASSILTSGAFTDTQYF. The CDR3 region has the DNA TGTGCCAGCAGCATTCTAACTAGCGGGGCGTTCACAGATACGCAGTATTTT.

The chain couples TRBV7-6 to TRBJ2-1; 10 bases agree with TRBD1. The V and J ends lost 6 bases and 4 bases, in that order; junction bases with no gene match: 6. The CDR3 contains 15 residues. Germline loops: CDR1 SGHVS, CDR2 FNYEAQ. The CDR3 reads CASRSGTGEYNEQFF. In DNA, the CDR3 is TGTGCCAGCAGATCCGGGACAGGGGAGTACAATGAGCAGTTCTTC.

The chain couples TRBV7-2 to TRBJ2-7; D not resolved. The CDR3 length is 13 residues. V was clipped by 4 bases and J by 2 bases, with 9 bases between them. Per germline, CDR1 SGHTA and CDR2 FQGNSA. The CDR3, as DNA: TGTGCCAGCAGCTCCTCGGGCACCTACGAGCAGTACTTC. As protein: CASSSSGTYEQYF.

There are a few counts of this clone. This rearrangement joins TRBV28 to TRBJ2-4; D is unclear. The germline V gene encodes CDR1 MDHEN and CDR2 SYDVKM. The V end was cut by 0 bases, the J end by 6 bases, with 9 bases between. CDR3 length equals 14 residues. CDR3 amino acids: CASSLWQSLNIQYF. CDR3 DNA sequence: TGTGCCAGCAGTTTATGGCAGAGTCTAAACATTCAGTACTTC.

The rearrangement links TRBV5-1 to TRBJ2-7; TRBD1 matches at 9 bases. CDR1 and CDR2 (germline): SGHRS, YFSETQ. J was trimmed by 4 bases and V by 0 bases; bases with no gene match: 5. The CDR3 loop spans 15 amino acids. The CDR3 DNA reads as TGCGCCAGCAGCTTGGGGACAGGGGACTGGTACGAGCAGTACTTC. It translates to CASSLGTGDWYEQYF.

The chain employs TRBV30 and TRBJ2-5; TRBD1 agrees at 10 bases. The J call may be wrong; the DNA end is better matched by TRBJ2-7. Germline V gene data show CDR1 as GTSNPN and CDR2 as SVGIG (reference sequence). This CDR3 is built from 14 residues. The CDR3 coding sequence is TGTGCCTGGAGTGAGGGACAGGGGTTCTACGAGCAGTACTTC. It encodes CAWSEGQGFYEQYF.

The table lists this clone with a count of one. The chain carries TRBV29-1 and TRBJ2-5; D gene ambiguous. The CDR3 covers 13 residues. The V gene's germline CDR1 is SQVTM and CDR2 ANQGSEA. Trimming cost V 7 bases and J 1 base, with 13 bases left between them. The CDR3 protein is CSAYRDPQETQYF. CDR3 in DNA: TGCAGCGCCTACAGAGACCCCCAAGAGACCCAGTACTTC.

V is TRBV7-2 and J is TRBJ2-7; 10 bases are shared with TRBD2. The trim removed 3 bases at V and 4 bases at J, leaving 3 bases unmatched. The germline V gene has CDR1 SGHTA and CDR2 FQGNSA. The CDR3 is 14 residues long. CDR3: CASSFGAGGYEQYF. The CDR3 DNA follows: TGTGCCAGCAGCTTTGGAGCGGGGGGGTACGAGCAGTACTTC.

This clone has just a few counts. V usage is TRBV6-5 and J usage is TRBJ2-1; no reliable D call. Germline V gene lookup returns CDR1 MNHEY and CDR2 SVGAGI. The CDR3 spans 15 residues. V lost 6 bases to trimming and J lost 3 bases, with 15 bases between them. CDR3 residues: CASRLRWTDYNEQFF. The DNA for the CDR3 is TGTGCCAGCAGGTTGAGGTGGACGGACTACAATGAGCAGTTCTTC.

A remark on this clone: This CDR3 is missing its conserved last phenylalanine or tryptophan, likely due to a read error. The genes are TRBV2 and TRBJ2-3; D ambiguous. In germline, CDR1 is SNHLY, CDR2 FYNNEI. V was pared by 5 bases and J by 2 bases, with 2 bases between. The length of the CDR3 is 11 residues. In DNA form, the CDR3 reads TGTGCCAGCAGTTACACAGATACGCAGTATCTT. Amino acid sequence: CASSYTDTQYL.

The J gene is TRBJ2-7, the V gene TRBV2, with 8 bases that match TRBD2. V lost 6 bases to trimming and J lost 6 bases; unmatched junction nucleotides: 7. The V gene's germline CDR1 is SNHLY and CDR2 FYNNEI. This CDR3 contains 13 residues. This CDR3 reads CASSRTSYSEQYF. CDR3 in DNA: TGTGCCAGCAGCCGGACTAGCTATAGCGAGCAGTACTTC. Supplemented by reference TRBV2 and TRBJ2-7, the full variable domain reads EPEVTQTPSHQVTQMGQEVILRCVPISNHLYFYWYRQILGQKVEFLVSFYNNEISEKSEIFDDQFSVERPDGSNFTLKIRSTKLEDSAMYFCASSRTSYSEQYFGPGTRLTVT.

V gene TRBV27 combines with J gene TRBJ1-2, with 8 bases that match TRBD1. Germline values: CDR1 MNHEY, CDR2 SMNVEV (reference sequence). This CDR3 spans 14 amino acids. Trimming cost V 1 base and J 7 bases; bases outside gene matches: 5. The CDR3 loop is CASSLLQGAGGYTF. The CDR3, as DNA: TGTGCCAGCAGTTTATTGCAGGGGGCGGGTGGCTACACCTTC.

The chain carries TRBV30 and TRBJ2-7; D gene uncertain. The CDR3 runs 14 residues. Germline lookup yields CDR1 GTSNPN and CDR2 SVGIG (reference sequence). Trimming pared 2 bases from V and 0 bases from J, leaving 11 bases between. This chain's CDR3 is CAWSRPAHSYEQYF. The CDR3 DNA sequence: TGTGCCTGGAGTCGGCCAGCTCACTCCTACGAGCAGTACTTC.

V usage is TRBV6-5 and J usage is TRBJ2-1, with a tentative D call TRBD2 (5 bases). Germline V gene sequence: CDR1 MNHEY, CDR2 SVGAGI. This CDR3 spans 14 amino acids. The germline V and J ends were trimmed by 10 bases and 8 bases, with 21 bases remaining between them. CDR3 sequence (DNA): TGTGCCACCTCGTTCGGAGGTCTCGGATATGAGCAGTTCTTC. Its translation is CATSFGGLGYEQFF.